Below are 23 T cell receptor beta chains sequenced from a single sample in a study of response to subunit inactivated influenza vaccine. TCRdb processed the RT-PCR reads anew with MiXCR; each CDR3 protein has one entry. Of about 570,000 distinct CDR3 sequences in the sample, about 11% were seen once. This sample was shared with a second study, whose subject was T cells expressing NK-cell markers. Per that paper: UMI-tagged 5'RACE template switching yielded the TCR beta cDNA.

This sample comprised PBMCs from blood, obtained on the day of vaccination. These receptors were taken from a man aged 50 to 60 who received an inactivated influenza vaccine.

CDR3 amino acids: CASSSDRLGRGYNNEQFF. Written as DNA, the CDR3 is TGTGCCAGCAGCTCCGATCGGCTGGGGCGGGGCTACAACAATGAGCAGTTCTTC. The genes are TRBV11-2 and TRBJ2-1, with D tentatively TRBD2 (6 bases). Trimming removed 4 bases from V and 5 bases from J, with 24 bases in between. Germline V gives CDR1 SGHAT, CDR2 FQNNGV. CDR3 length equals 18 residues.

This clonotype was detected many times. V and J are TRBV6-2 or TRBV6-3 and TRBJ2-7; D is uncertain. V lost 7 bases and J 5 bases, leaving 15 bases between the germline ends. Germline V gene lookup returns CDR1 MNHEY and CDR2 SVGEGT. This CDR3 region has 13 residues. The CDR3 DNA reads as TGTGCCAGCAAGAGAAGGGATCGGGACGAGCAGTACTTC. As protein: CASKRRDRDEQYF.

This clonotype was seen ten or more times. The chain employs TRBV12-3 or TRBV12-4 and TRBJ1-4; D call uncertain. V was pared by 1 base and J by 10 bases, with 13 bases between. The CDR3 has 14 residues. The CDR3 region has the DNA TGTGCCAGCAGTTTAGAGACCACCAAAGGAAAACTGTTTTTT. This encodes CASSLETTKGKLFF.

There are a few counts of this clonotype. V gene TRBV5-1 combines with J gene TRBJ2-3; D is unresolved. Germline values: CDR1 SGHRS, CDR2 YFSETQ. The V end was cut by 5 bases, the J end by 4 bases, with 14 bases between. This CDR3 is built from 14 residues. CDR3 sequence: CASRERENADTQYF. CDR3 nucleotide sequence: TGCGCCAGCAGAGAACGCGAGAACGCAGATACGCAGTATTTT.

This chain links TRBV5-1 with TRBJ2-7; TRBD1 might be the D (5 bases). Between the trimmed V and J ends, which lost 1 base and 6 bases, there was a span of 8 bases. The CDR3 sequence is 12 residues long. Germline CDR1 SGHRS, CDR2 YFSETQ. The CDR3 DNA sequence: TGCGCCAGCAGCTTGTTAGGGGTCGAGCAGTACTTC. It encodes CASSLLGVEQYF.

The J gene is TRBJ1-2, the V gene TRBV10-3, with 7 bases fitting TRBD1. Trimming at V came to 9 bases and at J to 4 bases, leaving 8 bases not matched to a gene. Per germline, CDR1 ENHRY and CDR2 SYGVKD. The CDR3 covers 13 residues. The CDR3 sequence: CAMAEQGSYGYTF. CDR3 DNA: TGTGCCATGGCCGAACAGGGGTCCTATGGCTACACCTTC.

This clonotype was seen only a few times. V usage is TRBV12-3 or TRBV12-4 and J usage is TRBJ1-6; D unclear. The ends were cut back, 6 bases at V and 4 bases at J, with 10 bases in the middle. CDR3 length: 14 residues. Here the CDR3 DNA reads TGTGCCAGCAGCAATTCAGGTTATAATTCACCCCTCCACTTT. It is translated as CASSNSGYNSPLHF.

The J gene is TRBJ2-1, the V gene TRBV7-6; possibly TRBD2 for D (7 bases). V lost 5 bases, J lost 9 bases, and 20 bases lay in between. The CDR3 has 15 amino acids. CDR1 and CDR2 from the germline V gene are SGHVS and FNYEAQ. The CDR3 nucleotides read TGTGCCAGCAGCGGGTTGGAGGGGGGGCGGGGTGAGCAGTTCTTC. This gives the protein CASSGLEGGRGEQFF.

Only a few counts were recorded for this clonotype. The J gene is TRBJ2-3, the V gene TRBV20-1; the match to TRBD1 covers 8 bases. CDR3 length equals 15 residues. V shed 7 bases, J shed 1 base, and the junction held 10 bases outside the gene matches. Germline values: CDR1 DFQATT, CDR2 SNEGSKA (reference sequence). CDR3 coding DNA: TGCAGTGGGAGTGGCAGGGGGCAAGGCACAGATACGCAGTATTTT. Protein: CSGSGRGQGTDTQYF.

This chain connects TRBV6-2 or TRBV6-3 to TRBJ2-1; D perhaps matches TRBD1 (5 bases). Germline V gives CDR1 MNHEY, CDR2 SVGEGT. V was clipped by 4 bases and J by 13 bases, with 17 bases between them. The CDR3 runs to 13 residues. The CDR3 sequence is CASSSLGLATQFF. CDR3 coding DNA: TGTGCCAGCAGTTCTCTGGGGCTGGCCACACAGTTCTTC.

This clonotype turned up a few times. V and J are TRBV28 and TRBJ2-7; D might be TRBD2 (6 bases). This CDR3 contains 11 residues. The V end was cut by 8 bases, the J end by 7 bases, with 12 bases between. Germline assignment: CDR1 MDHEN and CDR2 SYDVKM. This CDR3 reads CASERAREQYF. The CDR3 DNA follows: TGTGCCAGCGAGCGGGCACGGGAGCAGTACTTC.

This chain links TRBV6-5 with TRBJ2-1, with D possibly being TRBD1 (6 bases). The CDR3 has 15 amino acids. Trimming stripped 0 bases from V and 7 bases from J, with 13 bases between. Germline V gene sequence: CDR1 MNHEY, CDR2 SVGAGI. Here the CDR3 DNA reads TGTGCCAGCAGTTACTCTCAGGGGCTGGGGAATGAGCAGTTCTTC. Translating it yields CASSYSQGLGNEQFF.

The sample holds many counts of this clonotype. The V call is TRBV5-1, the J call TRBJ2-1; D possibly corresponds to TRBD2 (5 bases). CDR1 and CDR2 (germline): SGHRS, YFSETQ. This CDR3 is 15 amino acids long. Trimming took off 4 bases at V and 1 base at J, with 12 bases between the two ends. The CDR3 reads CASSLGEQSYNEQFF. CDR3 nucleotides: TGCGCCAGCAGCCTTGGGGAGCAGTCCTACAATGAGCAGTTCTTC.

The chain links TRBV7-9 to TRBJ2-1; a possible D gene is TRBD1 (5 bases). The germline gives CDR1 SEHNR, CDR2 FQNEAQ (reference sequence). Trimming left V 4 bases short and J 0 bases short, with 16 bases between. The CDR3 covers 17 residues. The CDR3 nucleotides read TGTGCCAGCAGCTCGTTAGGGGCCCCGAGCTCCTACAATGAGCAGTTCTTC. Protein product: CASSSLGAPSSYNEQFF.

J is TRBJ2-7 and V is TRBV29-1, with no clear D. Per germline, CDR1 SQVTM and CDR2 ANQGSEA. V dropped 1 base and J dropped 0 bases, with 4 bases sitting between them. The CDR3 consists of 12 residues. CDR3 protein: CSVEVSSYEQYF. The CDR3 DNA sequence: TGCAGCGTTGAAGTGAGCTCCTACGAGCAGTACTTC.

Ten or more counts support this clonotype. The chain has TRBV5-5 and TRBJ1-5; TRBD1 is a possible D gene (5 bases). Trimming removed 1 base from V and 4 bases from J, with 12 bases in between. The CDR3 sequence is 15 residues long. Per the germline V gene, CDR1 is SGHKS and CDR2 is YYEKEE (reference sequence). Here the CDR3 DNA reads TGTGCCAGCAGCTTGTCAGGGACCCAGAATCAGCCCCAGCATTTT. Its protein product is CASSLSGTQNQPQHF.

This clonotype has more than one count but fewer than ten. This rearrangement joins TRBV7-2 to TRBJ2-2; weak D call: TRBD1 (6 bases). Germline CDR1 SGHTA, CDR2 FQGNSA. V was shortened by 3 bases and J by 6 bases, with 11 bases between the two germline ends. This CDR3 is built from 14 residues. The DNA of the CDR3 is TGTGCCAGCAGCTTGGACAGTTTTCCCGGGGAGCTGTTTTTT. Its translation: CASSLDSFPGELFF.

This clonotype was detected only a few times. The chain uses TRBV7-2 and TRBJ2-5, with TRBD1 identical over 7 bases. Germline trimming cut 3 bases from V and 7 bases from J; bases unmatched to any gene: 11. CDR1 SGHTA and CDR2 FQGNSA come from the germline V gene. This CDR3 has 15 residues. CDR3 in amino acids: CASSLGYRGLGTQYF. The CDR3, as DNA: TGTGCCAGCAGCTTGGGGTACAGGGGCCTTGGGACCCAGTACTTC.

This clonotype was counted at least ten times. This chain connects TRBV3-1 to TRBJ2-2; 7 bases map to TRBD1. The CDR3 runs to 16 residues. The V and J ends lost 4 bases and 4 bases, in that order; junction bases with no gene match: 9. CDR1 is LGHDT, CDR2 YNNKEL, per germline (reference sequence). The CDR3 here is CASSPNPGGGTGELFF. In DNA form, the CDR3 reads TGTGCCAGCAGCCCAAACCCAGGGGGTGGCACCGGGGAGCTGTTTTTT.

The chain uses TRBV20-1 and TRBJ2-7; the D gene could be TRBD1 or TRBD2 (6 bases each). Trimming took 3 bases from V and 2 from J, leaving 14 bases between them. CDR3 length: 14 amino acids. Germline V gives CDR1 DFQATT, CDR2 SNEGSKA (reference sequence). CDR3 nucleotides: TGCAGTGCTAGTTTGACGGGGGCGACCTACGAGCAGTACTTC. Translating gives CSASLTGATYEQYF.

The CDR3 nucleotides are TGTGCCAGCAGTCCCGAGGGGACCCTTCCGCTCTACGAGCAGTACTTC. Translation gives CASSPEGTLPLYEQYF. V and J are TRBV28 and TRBJ2-7, with D perhaps given as TRBD1 or TRBD2 (5 bases each). CDR1 and CDR2 (germline): MDHEN, SYDVKM. The CDR3 is made up of 16 amino acids. Trimming took off 5 bases at V and 3 bases at J, with 20 bases between the two ends. Looking up the rest from reference TRBV28 and TRBJ2-7 gives the full variable domain: DVKVTQSSRYLVKRTGEKVFLECVQDMDHENMFWYRQDPGLGLRLIYFSYDVKMKEKGDIPEGYSVSREKKERFSLILESASTNQTSMYLCASSPEGTLPLYEQYFGPGTRLTVT.

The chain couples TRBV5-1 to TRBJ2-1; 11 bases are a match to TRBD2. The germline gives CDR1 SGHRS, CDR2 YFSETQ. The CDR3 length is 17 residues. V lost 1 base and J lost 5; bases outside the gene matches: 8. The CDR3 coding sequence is TGCGCCAGCAGCTTGTGGGTAGCGGGAGGGCGCGACAATGAGCAGTTCTTC. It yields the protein CASSLWVAGGRDNEQFF. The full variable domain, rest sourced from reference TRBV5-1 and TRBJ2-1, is KAGVTQTPRYLIKTRGQQVTLSCSPISGHRSVSWYQQTPGQGLQFLFEYFSETQRNKGNFPGRFSGRQFSNSRSEMNVSTLELGDSALYLCASSLWVAGGRDNEQFFGPGTRLTVL.

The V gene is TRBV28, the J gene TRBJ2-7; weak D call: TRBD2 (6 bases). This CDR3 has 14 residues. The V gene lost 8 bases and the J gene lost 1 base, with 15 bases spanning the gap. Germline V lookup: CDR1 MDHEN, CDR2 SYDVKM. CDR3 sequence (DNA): TGTGCCAGCCGACCCTCGGGGACTTCCTACGAGCAGTACTTC. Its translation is CASRPSGTSYEQYF.